Below are 29 T cell receptor beta chains sequenced from a single sample in a study of shared clonotypes between healthy human individuals. Produced via immunoSEQ multiplex PCR; TCRdb's table is partial and in-frame only. There are some 470,000 clones in the sample; approximately 80% occur only once, and over 10% lies in the top ten. The specimen was PBMCs. These receptors came from a woman aged 40 to 50 in good health. Some clones in this sample may be carry-over from other donors' samples.

The chain joins TRBV4-3 to TRBJ2-7; 9 nucleotides agree with TRBD1. The V and J ends lost 4 bases and 5 bases, in that order; junction bases with no gene match: 9. Germline values: CDR1 LGHNA, CDR2 YSLEER. CDR3 size: 15 residues. CDR3 DNA sequence: TGCGCCAGCAGCCGAGGTGCCACAGGGGGCGACGAGCAGTACTTC. Translation: CASSRGATGGDEQYF.

This chain uses TRBV28 with TRBJ2-7, with 9 bases lining up with TRBD2. With 6 bases clipped from V and 2 bases from J, the junction kept 23 bases outside the gene matches. Per germline, CDR1 MDHEN and CDR2 SYDVKM. This CDR3 comprises 20 residues. The CDR3 here is CASSSLSGWSRGRGPYEQYF. DNA of the CDR3: TGTGCCAGCAGCTCCCTATCAGGGTGGAGTCGCGGGAGGGGCCCCTACGAGCAGTACTTC.

The gene calls are TRBV27 and TRBJ2-6, with D possibly matching TRBD2 (5 bases). Looked up from germline, CDR1 is MNHEY and CDR2 is SMNVEV (reference sequence). The CDR3 runs 16 residues. Trimming pared 4 bases from V and 0 bases from J, leaving 10 bases between. This chain's CDR3 is CASSSVRDSGANVLTF. Written as DNA, the CDR3 is TGTGCCAGCAGTTCAGTTCGGGACTCTGGGGCCAACGTCCTGACTTTC.

This clone occurred once. This chain links TRBV9 with TRBJ2-7; TRBD2 matches 12 bases. The V and J ends lost 0 bases and 3 bases, in that order; junction bases with no gene match: 7. CDR1 SGDLS and CDR2 YYNGEE come from the germline V gene. The CDR3 is 17 amino acids. CDR3 nucleotides: TGTGCCAGCAGCGTAGGGGGTGCGGGACTAGCGGGCTACGAGCAGTACTTC. Protein product: CASSVGGAGLAGYEQYF.

The CDR3 DNA follows: TGTGCCAGCAGCAAGTCCGACAGGCGCGAGCAGTACTTC. It yields the protein CASSKSDRREQYF. The V call is TRBV6-1, the J call TRBJ2-7; D may be TRBD1 (6 bases). V dropped 6 bases and J dropped 6 bases, with 15 bases sitting between them. The CDR3 loop spans 13 amino acids. Germline assignment: CDR1 MNHNS and CDR2 SASEGT.

The rearrangement joins TRBV6-6 to TRBJ2-3; D is possibly TRBD1 or TRBD2 (7 bases each). V was pared by 7 bases and J by 10 bases, with 15 bases between. The CDR3 is 12 amino acids. The germline V gene encodes CDR1 MNHNY and CDR2 SVGAGI (reference sequence). For the CDR3, the DNA is TGTGCCAGCACCGAGGGGGCGGGGGCGCAGTATTTT. Translating gives CASTEGAGAQYF.

There are a few counts of this clone. The chain has TRBV6-1 and TRBJ1-4, with a weak D call TRBD1 (6 bases). Germline loops: CDR1 MNHNS, CDR2 SASEGT. The length of the CDR3 is 15 residues. V lost 2 bases to trimming and J lost 3 bases, with 10 bases between them. For the CDR3, the DNA is TGTGCCAGCAGTGAATCCTCAGGGGCTAATGAAAAACTGTTTTTT. It specifies CASSESSGANEKLFF.

The chain recombines TRBV4-2 with TRBJ2-2; D may match TRBD1 or TRBD2 (6 bases each). The CDR3 runs to 16 residues. Per germline, CDR1 LGHNA and CDR2 YNFKEQ. V lost 0 bases to trimming and J lost 7 bases, with 15 bases between them. This CDR3 is CASSQDFGGSVGELFF. The CDR3 coding sequence is TGTGCCAGCAGCCAAGATTTCGGGGGCTCGGTCGGGGAGCTGTTTTTT.

This clone came up many times. Other nucleotide sequences in the sample specify the same CDR3. The chain combines TRBV10-1 with TRBJ1-1, with D unclear. The CDR3 is 13 amino acids. Trimming shortened V by 7 bases and J by 2 bases, and 11 bases separated the two germline ends. Germline values: CDR1 WNHNN, CDR2 SYGVQD (reference sequence). The CDR3 reads CASMGGANTEAFF. The CDR3 coding sequence is TGCGCCAGCATGGGAGGTGCAAACACTGAAGCTTTCTTT.

The chain carries TRBV18 and TRBJ2-5; no clear D gene. This CDR3 region has 14 residues. Germline loops: CDR1 KGHSH, CDR2 LQKENI. Trimming shortened V by 2 bases and J by 1 base, and 8 bases separated the two germline ends. CDR3 bases: TGTGCCAGCTCACCAAGGAGCGTCCAAGAGACCCAGTACTTC. As protein: CASSPRSVQETQYF. The whole variable domain, remainder taken from reference TRBV18 and TRBJ2-5, is NAGVMQNPRHLVRRRGQEARLRCSPMKGHSHVYWYRQLPEEGLKFMVYLQKENIIDESGMPKERFSAEFPKEGPSILRIQQVVRGDSAAYFCASSPRSVQETQYFGPGTRLLVL.

This chain connects TRBV7-2 to TRBJ2-7; possible D gene TRBD1, 6 bases. CDR1 and CDR2 from the germline V gene are SGHTA and FQGNSA. V was pared by 5 bases and J by 5 bases, with 19 bases between. The CDR3 is 15 residues long. This CDR3 reads CASSPRATGSHEQYF. The CDR3 DNA reads TGTGCCAGCAGCCCAAGGGCCACAGGGTCCCACGAGCAGTACTTC.

This clone has just one count. V and J are TRBV29-1 and TRBJ2-3; 7 bases fit TRBD1. V trimming: 4 bases; J trimming: 6 bases; junction bases outside the gene matches: 13. This CDR3 comprises 15 residues. Germline loops: CDR1 SQVTM, CDR2 ANQGSEA. The CDR3 loop reads CSVAGPGQNVDTQYF. DNA of the CDR3: TGCAGCGTTGCAGGTCCGGGACAGAATGTTGATACGCAGTATTTT.

This chain links TRBV6-1 with TRBJ2-1; D gene uncertain. CDR1 and CDR2 (germline): MNHNS, SASEGT. The ends were cut back, 8 bases at V and 0 bases at J, with 14 bases in the middle. This CDR3 is 15 amino acids long. CDR3 coding DNA: TGTGCCAGCGCTCTGGCAGGAAACTCCTACAATGAGCAGTTCTTC. Translated: CASALAGNSYNEQFF.

The chain combines TRBV6-1 with TRBJ2-7; tentatively, D is TRBD1 (6 bases). The CDR3 consists of 15 residues. The germline CDR1 and CDR2 sequences are MNHNS and SASEGT. The germline V and J ends were trimmed by 4 bases and 0 bases, with 13 bases remaining between them. The CDR3 is CASSATGLSSYEQYF. The CDR3 DNA is TGTGCCAGCAGTGCCACAGGGTTAAGCTCCTACGAGCAGTACTTC.

For this clone: A junction boundary mismatches the germline segment, possibly from a read error. J is TRBJ2-7 and V is TRBV27; 7 bases match TRBD2. From germline, CDR1 is MNHEY and CDR2 SMNVEV (reference sequence). The CDR3 sequence is 16 residues long. The CDR3 sequence: CAGSISGLLPSYEQYF. The CDR3 region has the DNA TGTGCCGGCAGTATCTCGGGACTACTCCCTTCCTACGAGCAGTACTTC.

The chain has TRBV7-9 and TRBJ2-3, with D possibly being TRBD2 (5 bases). The germline V and J ends were trimmed by 7 bases and 4 bases, with 18 bases remaining between them. The CDR3 consists of 15 residues. Germline V CDR1 and CDR2: SEHNR, FQNEAQ (reference sequence). The CDR3 nucleotides read TGTGCCAGCACTCCTGCCGGACTGCCCTCAGATACGCAGTATTTT. This translates into CASTPAGLPSDTQYF.

The chain uses TRBV5-1 and TRBJ2-1; 9 bases line up with TRBD1. The junction had 5 bases not matched to a gene; V was cut back by 0 bases and J by 7 bases. The CDR3 has 15 amino acids. Germline V gives CDR1 SGHRS, CDR2 YFSETQ. In DNA, the CDR3 is TGCGCCAGCAGCTTGGTAGACGGACAGGGGAATGAGCAGTTCTTC. Its protein product is CASSLVDGQGNEQFF.

The J gene is TRBJ2-5, the V gene TRBV4-3; tentative D call: TRBD2 (5 bases). The J call is uncertain, as TRBJ2-7 better fits the DNA end. The CDR3 consists of 15 residues. Germline loops: CDR1 LGHNA, CDR2 YSLEER. The CDR3 sequence is CASSQDHALGYEQYF. Written as DNA, the CDR3 is TGCGCCAGCAGCCAAGATCACGCACTAGGGTACGAGCAGTACTTC.

Only one count was recorded for this clone. The genes are TRBV9 and TRBJ2-3, with 9 bases matching TRBD2. The CDR3 is 16 residues long. After removal of 4 bases from V and 2 bases from J, the junction contained 8 bases not matched to a gene. Germline V gene data show CDR1 as SGDLS and CDR2 as YYNGEE. The CDR3 reads CASSPVTSGFTDTQYF. CDR3 in DNA: TGTGCCAGCAGCCCTGTGACTAGCGGCTTCACAGATACGCAGTATTTT.

The CDR3 sequence: CATSTLGAGKETQYF. CDR3 nucleotide sequence: TGTGCCACCAGCACCCTTGGGGCGGGAAAAGAGACCCAGTACTTC. This chain connects TRBV15 to TRBJ2-5; TRBD2 is a possible D gene (6 bases). This CDR3 contains 15 residues. Germline values: CDR1 LNHNV, CDR2 YYDKDF (reference sequence). V dropped 4 bases and J dropped 3 bases, with 15 bases sitting between them.

The V gene is TRBV5-1, the J gene TRBJ2-1; 8 bases are a match to TRBD2. CDR3 size: 17 residues. V lost 4 bases and J lost 7; bases outside the gene matches: 16. Germline lookup yields CDR1 SGHRS and CDR2 YFSETQ. The CDR3 protein is CASSSRLAINQENEQFF. CDR3 sequence (DNA): TGCGCCAGCAGCAGTAGACTAGCGATAAACCAGGAGAATGAGCAGTTCTTC.

Comment on this clone: Given a much more abundant clone one base away, this may be a read error. This chain links TRBV5-6 with TRBJ1-1; no clear D. V lost 2 bases and J lost 0, with 8 bases in between. This CDR3 is built from 14 residues. Looked up from germline, CDR1 is SGHDT and CDR2 is YYEEEE. In DNA form, the CDR3 reads TGTGCCAGCAGCTTAGAGATCGTGAACACTGAAGCTTTCTTT. Residues: CASSLEIVNTEAFF.

This clone occurred once. This chain uses TRBV4-2 with TRBJ2-7; either TRBD1 or TRBD2 may fit D (6 bases each). The V end lost 1 base, the J end lost 2 bases, and 12 bases lay between the germline ends. Germline V CDR1 and CDR2: LGHNA, YNFKEQ. CDR3 length: 15 amino acids. CDR3 protein: CASSQVRGEPYEQYF. The DNA for the CDR3 is TGTGCCAGCAGCCAAGTGAGGGGGGAACCCTACGAGCAGTACTTC.

This clone was detected only a few times. The chain employs TRBV7-2 and TRBJ1-3, with 7 bases lining up with TRBD1. This CDR3 region has 15 residues. CDR1 is SGHTA and CDR2 is FQGNSA in the germline V gene. V lost 4 bases and J lost 1; bases outside the gene matches: 4. The CDR3 DNA is TGTGCCAGCAGCTCCACGACAGGGTCTGGAAACACCATATATTTT. It codes for CASSSTTGSGNTIYF.

This clone has only a few counts. The chain links TRBV7-9 to TRBJ2-2; D uncertain. V lost 4 bases and J lost 6, with 27 bases in between. The CDR3 has 19 residues. The germline gives CDR1 SEHNR, CDR2 FQNEAQ (reference sequence). CDR3 sequence (DNA): TGTGCCAGCAGCTCCAGCCCGGGCCGAAGTAGCATTGACTCCGGGGAGCTGTTTTTT. Translating it yields CASSSSPGRSSIDSGELFF.

This clone appeared once. The genes are TRBV19 and TRBJ2-1; 9 bases line up with TRBD2. This CDR3 has 17 amino acids. CDR1 and CDR2 from the germline V gene are LNHDA and SQIVND (reference sequence). V gave up 6 bases and J gave up 0 bases; unmatched junction bases: 9. In nucleotides, the CDR3 is TGTGCCAGTAGCCCCACACCGGGACTAGCCTCCTACAATGAGCAGTTCTTC. This encodes CASSPTPGLASYNEQFF.

This clone was observed a handful of times. The rearrangement joins TRBV2 to TRBJ2-1; unclear D gene. V was pared by 7 bases and J by 1 base, with 8 bases between. Per the germline V gene, CDR1 is SNHLY and CDR2 is FYNNEI. The CDR3 is 13 residues long. CDR3 amino acids: CASMSVSYNEQFF. CDR3 DNA sequence: TGTGCCAGCATGAGCGTTTCCTACAATGAGCAGTTCTTC.

The V call is TRBV21-1, the J call TRBJ2-7; the table gives TRBD2 as D, unverified against the DNA. TRBV21-1 corresponds to a pseudogene. The CDR3 extends over 11 amino acids. The CDR3 loop reads CARRGSYEQYF. The CDR3 DNA follows: TGTGCCAGACGGGGGTCCTACGAGCAGTACTTC.

This clone was found a few times. Different DNA sequences within this sample yield the same CDR3. The chain couples TRBV5-1 to TRBJ2-7, with 8 bases aligning to TRBD1. The J segment lost 0 bases and the V segment lost 2 bases, leaving 4 bases of the junction unmatched. The CDR3 spans 15 residues. Germline V gene lookup returns CDR1 SGHRS and CDR2 YFSETQ. CDR3 loop: CASSLQGDSSYEQYF. CDR3 DNA: TGCGCCAGCAGCTTACAGGGGGACAGCTCCTACGAGCAGTACTTC.